The 23 T cell receptor beta chains in this list originate from one sample, sequenced in a study of OX40 agonist ivuxolimab in advanced cancers. Profiling relied on immunoSEQ multiplex PCR, and the TCRdb table lists in-frame clones only, not all of them. The sample includes fewer than 75,000 clones, about 87% of them seen just once. Source: CD4+ or CD8+ T cells sorted from blood, taken in a trial of the OX40 agonist ivuxolimab. The receptor set was obtained from an adult with an advanced solid tumor such as melanoma, head and neck, liver or kidney cancer.

V usage is TRBV2 and J usage is TRBJ2-7; D is possibly TRBD2 (5 bases). Germline-derived CDR1 and CDR2 are SNHLY and FYNNEI. Trimming took off 0 bases at V and 9 bases at J, with 15 bases between the two ends. The CDR3 length is 14 residues. The CDR3 protein is CASSEAGRGLGQYF. In DNA, the CDR3 is TGTGCCAGCAGTGAAGCGGGTCGAGGGCTGGGGCAGTACTTC. Complete variable domain (other parts from reference TRBV2 and TRBJ2-7): EPEVTQTPSHQVTQMGQEVILRCVPISNHLYFYWYRQILGQKVEFLVSFYNNEISEKSEIFDDQFSVERPDGSNFTLKIRSTKLEDSAMYFCASSEAGRGLGQYFGPGTRLTVT.

V gene TRBV7-8 combines with J gene TRBJ2-7; tentatively, D is TRBD2 (6 bases). Germline CDR1 reads SGHVS; CDR2 reads FQNEAQ. The V and J ends lost 5 bases and 0 bases respectively, with 14 bases between them. The CDR3 loop spans 15 amino acids. The CDR3 nucleotides read TGTGCCAGCAGCGCGTTAGCGGTTAGCTCCTACGAGCAGTACTTC. This sequence encodes CASSALAVSSYEQYF.

The gene calls are TRBV19 and TRBJ2-1; a possible D gene is TRBD1 (5 bases). From germline, CDR1 is LNHDA and CDR2 SQIVND (reference sequence). Deletions cut 3 bases from V and 7 bases from J, with 10 bases between. The CDR3 is 13 residues long. CDR3 sequence reads: CASSMVQGNEQFF. Written as DNA, the CDR3 is TGTGCCAGTAGTATGGTGCAGGGAAATGAGCAGTTCTTC.

Worth noting for this clone: The sample carries other DNA sequences with the same CDR3. J is TRBJ2-7 and V is TRBV28; no definite D call. V was clipped by 8 bases and J by 4 bases, with 3 bases between them. CDR1 is MDHEN and CDR2 is SYDVKM in the germline V gene. The CDR3 covers 9 residues. The CDR3 is CASGYEQYF. The DNA of the CDR3 is TGTGCCAGCGGATACGAGCAGTACTTC.

This chain uses TRBV28 with TRBJ2-5; 10 bases are a match to TRBD2. V shed 5 bases and J 0 bases; nucleotides not matched to a gene: 3. The CDR3 has 15 amino acids. Per germline, CDR1 MDHEN and CDR2 SYDVKM. The CDR3 DNA sequence: TGTGCCAGCAGTGTGACTAGCGGGTACCAAGAGACCCAGTACTTC. Translated: CASSVTSGYQETQYF. The full variable domain, with the rest looked up from reference TRBV28 and TRBJ2-5, is DVKVTQSSRYLVKRTGEKVFLECVQDMDHENMFWYRQDPGLGLRLIYFSYDVKMKEKGDIPEGYSVSREKKERFSLILESASTNQTSMYLCASSVTSGYQETQYFGPGTRLLVL.

This clone was detected only once. This chain connects TRBV6-5 to TRBJ2-5; D is perhaps TRBD2 (5 bases). Germline values: CDR1 MNHEY, CDR2 SVGAGI. The V end lost 2 bases, the J end lost 2 bases, and 12 bases lay between the germline ends. The CDR3 is 15 amino acids. CDR3 sequence (DNA): TGTGCCAGCAGTTACCGCGGGCGGCCGCAAGAGACCCAGTACTTC. It encodes CASSYRGRPQETQYF.

V usage is TRBV27 and J usage is TRBJ2-3; D could derive from TRBD1 or TRBD2 (5 bases each). Germline V gene data show CDR1 as MNHEY and CDR2 as SMNVEV (reference sequence). CDR3 length: 16 amino acids. Trimming shortened V by 5 bases and J by 9 bases, and 24 bases separated the two germline ends. The CDR3 loop is CASSTSGTGWGGTQYF. The CDR3, as DNA: TGTGCCAGCAGTACCTCCGGGACCGGGTGGGGCGGAACGCAGTATTTT.

The chain links TRBV5-1 to TRBJ1-4, with D unresolved. The CDR3 consists of 15 residues. Trimming took 3 bases from V and 7 from J, leaving 16 bases between them. CDR1 and CDR2 from the germline V gene are SGHRS and YFSETQ. CDR3 bases: TGCGCCAGCAGCTCAGATCCTGGGGATAGTGAAAAACTGTTTTTT. This gives the protein CASSSDPGDSEKLFF.

The rearrangement joins TRBV9 to TRBJ2-2; 7 bases fit TRBD1. There are 15 residues in the CDR3. CDR1 SGDLS and CDR2 YYNGEE come from the germline V gene. With V trimmed by 4 bases and J by 2 bases, 5 bases remained unmatched. CDR3 amino acids: CASSLGGDNTGELFF. The DNA for the CDR3 is TGTGCCAGCAGCTTAGGGGGCGATAACACCGGGGAGCTGTTTTTT.

The V call is TRBV5-1, the J call TRBJ2-5; D uncertain. The germline V and J ends were trimmed by 0 bases and 5 bases, with 8 bases remaining between them. The germline gives CDR1 SGHRS, CDR2 YFSETQ. This CDR3 contains 13 residues. The DNA for the CDR3 is TGCGCCAGCAGCTTGGACTTGAGGGAGACCCAGTACTTC. Its protein is CASSLDLRETQYF.

V gene TRBV5-5 combines with J gene TRBJ2-7; D might be TRBD1 or TRBD2, each matching 5 bases. The germline V and J ends were trimmed by 3 bases and 6 bases, with 13 bases remaining between them. The length of the CDR3 is 13 residues. Germline CDR1 reads SGHKS; CDR2 reads YYEKEE (reference sequence). This CDR3 reads CASSSLPGTEQYF. The CDR3 DNA reads as TGTGCCAGCAGCTCCCTCCCAGGGACCGAGCAGTACTTC. The full variable domain, with the rest looked up from reference TRBV5-5 and TRBJ2-7, is DAGVTQSPTHLIKTRGQQVTLRCSPISGHKSVSWYQQVLGQGPQFIFQYYEKEERGRGNFPDRFSARQFPNYSSELNVNALLLGDSALYLCASSSLPGTEQYFGPGTRLTVT.

The V gene is TRBV19, the J gene TRBJ2-3, with TRBD2 identical over 11 bases. V trimming: 4 bases; J trimming: 8 bases; junction bases outside the gene matches: 8. The CDR3 extends over 15 amino acids. The germline V gene encodes CDR1 LNHDA and CDR2 SQIVND (reference sequence). This CDR3 reads CASSTLAGGGATQYF. The DNA of the CDR3 is TGTGCCAGTAGTACTCTAGCGGGAGGAGGAGCTACGCAGTATTTT.

This chain connects TRBV7-2 to TRBJ2-1; tentatively, D is TRBD1 or TRBD2 (6 bases each). V was trimmed by 1 base and J by 5 bases, leaving 12 bases between them. There are 15 residues in the CDR3. Germline CDR1 reads SGHTA; CDR2 reads FQGNSA. CDR3 loop: CASSLDPGAHNEQFF. The DNA of the CDR3 is TGTGCCAGCAGCTTAGACCCGGGGGCCCACAATGAGCAGTTCTTC. The whole variable domain, filled in from reference TRBV7-2 and TRBJ2-1, reads GAGVSQSPSNKVTEKGKDVELRCDPISGHTALYWYRQSLGQGLEFLIYFQGNSAPDKSGLPSDRFSAERTGGSVSTLTIQRTQQEDSAVYLCASSLDPGAHNEQFFGPGTRLTVL.

CDR3 sequence: CASRRTSGSNEQYF. CDR3 in DNA: TGCGCCAGCAGAAGGACTAGCGGGAGCAACGAGCAGTACTTC. The V and J genes are TRBV10-1 and TRBJ2-7; 13 positions agree with TRBD2. CDR3 length: 14 amino acids. V gave up 6 bases and J gave up 5 bases; unmatched junction bases: 4. In germline, CDR1 is WNHNN, CDR2 SYGVQD (reference sequence).

The chain combines TRBV7-2 with TRBJ2-5, with no clear D. The CDR3 totals 14 residues. Trimming stripped 1 base from V and 6 bases from J, with 12 bases between. Germline CDR1 reads SGHTA; CDR2 reads FQGNSA. The CDR3 loop reads CASSLGGSGQTQYF. In nucleotides, the CDR3 is TGTGCCAGCAGCTTAGGGGGTTCAGGTCAGACCCAGTACTTC.

The chain uses TRBV2 and TRBJ2-2; TRBD2 matches 8 bases. The germline V gene has CDR1 SNHLY and CDR2 FYNNEI. Unmatched junction bases numbered 2, after V lost 8 bases and J lost 0 bases. This CDR3 comprises 14 residues. The CDR3 loop is CASAAGANTGELFF. CDR3 bases: TGTGCCAGCGCAGCGGGGGCGAACACCGGGGAGCTGTTTTTT.

The chain joins TRBV18 to TRBJ2-4; D is perhaps TRBD2 (5 bases). CDR1 is KGHSH, CDR2 LQKENI, per germline. The CDR3 runs to 14 residues. Trimming took 6 bases from V and 2 from J, leaving 11 bases between them. For the CDR3, the DNA is TGTGCCAGCTCCCCCGCCGGGACCAAAAACATTCAGTACTTC. Translating gives CASSPAGTKNIQYF. Filled out from reference TRBV18 and TRBJ2-4, the complete variable domain reads NAGVMQNPRHLVRRRGQEARLRCSPMKGHSHVYWYRQLPEEGLKFMVYLQKENIIDESGMPKERFSAEFPKEGPSILRIQQVVRGDSAAYFCASSPAGTKNIQYFGAGTRLSVL.

This sequence joins TRBV19 and TRBJ1-5; tentative D call: TRBD1 (5 bases). V gave up 7 bases and J gave up 6 bases, with 19 bases separating them. CDR1 LNHDA and CDR2 SQIVND come from the germline V gene (reference sequence). CDR3 length equals 15 residues. The CDR3 coding sequence is TGTGCCAGTACCGCCGGCGGGGGGGTCGGTCAGCCCCAGCATTTT. As protein: CASTAGGGVGQPQHF.

This chain links TRBV18 with TRBJ2-7, with 7 bases that match TRBD1. The ends lost 1 base at V and 2 bases at J; junction bases unmatched: 8. In germline, CDR1 is KGHSH, CDR2 LQKENI. CDR3 length: 16 residues. Here the CDR3 reads CASSPLGTAATYEQYF. The DNA for the CDR3 is TGTGCCAGCTCACCACTAGGGACAGCCGCTACCTACGAGCAGTACTTC.

In this sample, this clone turned up a few times. The rearrangement joins TRBV4-3 to TRBJ2-2; D might be TRBD2 (5 bases). CDR1 and CDR2 from the germline V gene are LGHNA and YSLEER. The CDR3 is 17 amino acids. Trimming stripped 0 bases from V and 4 bases from J, with 15 bases between. The CDR3 nucleotides are TGCGCCAGCAGCCAAGATCGGGTGGGAGTCATCACCGGGGAGCTGTTTTTT. It is translated as CASSQDRVGVITGELFF.

The genes are TRBV18 and TRBJ1-1, with D perhaps TRBD1 (5 bases). From germline, CDR1 is KGHSH and CDR2 LQKENI. This CDR3 comprises 15 residues. The V gene lost 3 bases and the J gene lost 1 base, with 12 bases spanning the gap. The CDR3 bases are TGTGCCAGCTCACCCCTACAGGAGGGGAACACTGAAGCTTTCTTT. Protein sequence: CASSPLQEGNTEAFF.

The chain combines TRBV5-6 with TRBJ1-1, with D unclear. Trimming took off 4 bases at V and 4 bases at J, with 14 bases between the two ends. Per germline, CDR1 SGHDT and CDR2 YYEEEE. CDR3 length: 14 residues. The CDR3 region is CASSRERRFTEAFF. The DNA for the CDR3 is TGTGCCAGCAGCCGCGAACGGAGATTCACTGAAGCTTTCTTT.

V is TRBV10-3 and J is TRBJ2-3; 14 nucleotides align to TRBD2. CDR1 is ENHRY, CDR2 SYGVKD, per germline. Trimming took 10 bases from V and 2 from J; bases not matched to a gene: 17. The length of the CDR3 is 19 residues. For the CDR3, the DNA is TGTGCCACGGGTCCTGGGACTAGCGGGAGATTCGGGACCACAGATACGCAGTATTTT. It encodes CATGPGTSGRFGTTDTQYF.